Below are 26 T cell receptor beta chains sequenced from a single sample in a study of blood T cell repertoires in COVID-19. Sequenced by immunoSEQ multiplex PCR; TCRdb stores in-frame clones only, minus some. The table lists fewer than 90,000 clones, about 90% of them singletons. The sequenced sample was peripheral blood. These receptors all come from a male donor with acute or convalescent COVID-19.

This chain links TRBV10-3 with TRBJ1-2, with a possible D match to TRBD1 (6 bases). The CDR3 consists of 13 residues. Trimming left V 11 bases short and J 6 bases short, with 19 bases between. Germline V CDR1 and CDR2: ENHRY, SYGVKD. The CDR3, as DNA: TGTGCCGCCGGTCAGGGAGAGGGGGATGGCTACACCTTC. Protein sequence: CAAGQGEGDGYTF.

This rearrangement joins TRBV6-6 to TRBJ1-6; unclear D gene. The germline gives CDR1 MNHNY, CDR2 SVGAGI (reference sequence). The ends were cut back, 2 bases at V and 4 bases at J, with 6 bases in the middle. The CDR3 has 14 amino acids. CDR3 sequence (DNA): TGTGCCAGCAGTTACCGCGGATATAATTCACCCCTCCACTTT. Its protein product is CASSYRGYNSPLHF.

The CDR3 nucleotides are TGTGCCTGGAGCCTGCTCGGGACAGGGATAGGCTCCTACGAGCAGTACTTC. Its translation is CAWSLLGTGIGSYEQYF. This chain uses TRBV30 with TRBJ2-7; TRBD1 aligns across 9 bases. The J segment lost 0 bases and the V segment lost 3 bases, leaving 12 bases of the junction unmatched. The CDR3 contains 17 residues. From germline, CDR1 is GTSNPN and CDR2 SVGIG (reference sequence).

The chain uses TRBV7-2 and TRBJ1-6; D unclear. The ends were cut back, 0 bases at V and 0 bases at J, with 3 bases in the middle. Germline V gene lookup returns CDR1 SGHTA and CDR2 FQGNSA. CDR3 length: 15 residues. In nucleotides, the CDR3 is TGTGCCAGCAGCTTAGCACACTCCTATAATTCACCCCTCCACTTT. Amino acids: CASSLAHSYNSPLHF.

The chain employs TRBV27 and TRBJ1-3, with D possibly matching TRBD1 (6 bases). V lost 5 bases, J lost 0 bases, and 17 bases lay in between. The germline gives CDR1 MNHEY, CDR2 SMNVEV (reference sequence). The CDR3 extends over 17 amino acids. The CDR3 here is CASSPTSRGISGNTIYF. As DNA, the CDR3 is TGTGCCAGCAGTCCCACCTCCAGGGGAATCTCTGGAAACACCATATATTTT.

This chain joins TRBV7-9 and TRBJ1-2; D gene ambiguous. The CDR3 has 15 residues. Per germline, CDR1 SEHNR and CDR2 FQNEAQ (reference sequence). V lost 1 base and J 0 bases, leaving 9 bases between the germline ends. CDR3 protein: CASSLEGAPNYGYTF. The DNA for the CDR3 is TGTGCCAGCAGCTTAGAAGGAGCACCTAACTATGGCTACACCTTC.

The CDR3 protein is CASSRGRVDGYTF. DNA of the CDR3: TGTGCCAGCAGCCGGGGGAGGGTCGATGGCTACACCTTC. This rearrangement joins TRBV12-3 or TRBV12-4 to TRBJ1-2, with D maybe TRBD1 (5 bases). V lost 6 bases and J lost 6, with 14 bases in between. This CDR3 is built from 13 residues.

This rearrangement joins TRBV6-5 to TRBJ2-7; the D is unclear. The V gene lost 0 bases and the J gene lost 3 bases, with 9 bases spanning the gap. The CDR3 sequence is 14 residues long. Germline assignment: CDR1 MNHEY and CDR2 SVGAGI. The CDR3 DNA sequence: TGTGCCAGCAGTTACTCGCCGACATTCTACGAGCAGTACTTC. Its protein is CASSYSPTFYEQYF.

This chain uses TRBV19 with TRBJ2-7; 8 positions agree with TRBD1. Germline V CDR1 and CDR2: LNHDA, SQIVND (reference sequence). The CDR3 totals 16 residues. V lost 1 base to trimming and J lost 3 bases; unmatched junction nucleotides: 8. CDR3 loop: CASSIGRGPGGYEQYF. The CDR3 DNA reads as TGTGCCAGTAGTATAGGCAGGGGGCCAGGAGGCTACGAGCAGTACTTC.

The chain links TRBV19 to TRBJ1-5; 9 nucleotides match TRBD1. The CDR3 sequence is 15 residues long. The ends lost 0 bases at V and 7 bases at J; junction bases unmatched: 4. Germline values: CDR1 LNHDA, CDR2 SQIVND (reference sequence). As DNA, the CDR3 is TGTGCCAGTAGTATAGAGGACAGGGGTTCGCAGCCCCAGCATTTT. Encoded protein: CASSIEDRGSQPQHF.

The rearrangement links TRBV18 to TRBJ2-5, with TRBD1 matching 8 bases. The CDR3 spans 16 residues. With 2 bases clipped from V and 1 base from J, the junction kept 6 bases outside the gene matches. Germline loops: CDR1 KGHSH, CDR2 LQKENI. CDR3 coding DNA: TGTGCCAGCTCACCAGCAGGGGGCCTCCCCCAAGAGACCCAGTACTTC. It is translated as CASSPAGGLPQETQYF.

The chain couples TRBV5-1 to TRBJ1-1; TRBD1 might be the D (5 bases). CDR3 length equals 16 residues. Trimming stripped 0 bases from V and 4 bases from J, with 16 bases between. The germline V gene encodes CDR1 SGHRS and CDR2 YFSETQ. CDR3 amino acids: CASSLGQGGVGTEAFF. CDR3 nucleotides: TGCGCCAGCAGCTTGGGCCAGGGAGGGGTCGGCACTGAAGCTTTCTTT.

This rearrangement joins TRBV6-5 to TRBJ2-7; 10 bases are shared with TRBD1. Germline-derived CDR1 and CDR2 are MNHEY and SVGAGI. J was trimmed by 2 bases and V by 6 bases; bases with no gene match: 7. There are 15 residues in the CDR3. The DNA of the CDR3 is TGTGCCAGCAGAGTTACCGGGACAGGGGCCTACGAGCAGTACTTC. It translates to CASRVTGTGAYEQYF.

The chain carries TRBV6-5 and TRBJ1-6; 7 bases align to TRBD1. The length of the CDR3 is 15 residues. V lost 6 bases to trimming and J lost 9 bases; unmatched junction nucleotides: 11. In germline, CDR1 is MNHEY, CDR2 SVGAGI. CDR3 protein: CASSLSRQGRSPLHF. In DNA, the CDR3 is TGTGCCAGCAGCTTATCACGACAGGGCCGTTCACCCCTCCACTTT.

This rearrangement joins TRBV6-6 to TRBJ1-2; TRBD1 might be the D (6 bases). This CDR3 contains 13 residues. Germline loops: CDR1 MNHNY, CDR2 SVGAGI (reference sequence). The ends were cut back, 5 bases at V and 8 bases at J, with 15 bases in the middle. CDR3 residues: CASSPRGGQGYTF. DNA for the CDR3: TGTGCCAGCAGTCCCCGAGGGGGTCAAGGCTACACCTTC.

V is TRBV5-5 and J is TRBJ1-5; no firm D call. V dropped 0 bases and J dropped 4 bases, with 11 bases sitting between them. The CDR3 length is 15 residues. Germline-derived CDR1 and CDR2 are SGHKS and YYEKEE (reference sequence). CDR3 DNA: TGTGCCAGCAGCTTGGTCCCGGGGAGGAATCAGCCCCAGCATTTT. This gives the protein CASSLVPGRNQPQHF.

This chain joins TRBV29-1 and TRBJ2-1; 7 bases are a match to TRBD2. The trim removed 4 bases at V and 0 bases at J, leaving 9 bases unmatched. Germline V gene data show CDR1 as SQVTM and CDR2 as ANQGSEA. This CDR3 region has 16 residues. As DNA, the CDR3 is TGCAGCGTTGGCCATCAGACGGGGGGCTCCTACAATGAGCAGTTCTTC. Translating it yields CSVGHQTGGSYNEQFF.

This sequence joins TRBV6-5 and TRBJ1-6; TRBD1 aligns across 7 bases. Germline CDR1 MNHEY, CDR2 SVGAGI. There are 15 residues in the CDR3. The trim removed 0 bases at V and 11 bases at J, leaving 7 bases unmatched. The CDR3 reads CASSYSHDRAAPLHF. The CDR3 DNA is TGTGCCAGCAGTTACTCGCACGACAGGGCCGCACCCCTCCACTTT.

The rearrangement joins TRBV5-4 to TRBJ1-2; D is uncertain. The germline V and J ends were trimmed by 4 bases and 3 bases, with 10 bases remaining between them. Per the germline V gene, CDR1 is SGHNT and CDR2 is YYREEE (reference sequence). CDR3 size: 13 residues. CDR3 nucleotides: TGTGCCAGCAGCAAAACCCCGGACTATGGCTACACCTTC. The encoded protein is CASSKTPDYGYTF.

The chain combines TRBV30 with TRBJ2-5; TRBD1 might be the D (5 bases). The V gene's germline CDR1 is GTSNPN and CDR2 SVGIG (reference sequence). This CDR3 is built from 12 residues. V gave up 3 bases and J gave up 1 base, with 6 bases separating them. CDR3 in amino acids: CAWSRAQETQYF. CDR3 nucleotides: TGTGCCTGGAGCAGGGCCCAAGAGACCCAGTACTTC.

This chain joins TRBV5-1 and TRBJ2-5; D remains ambiguous. Trimming stripped 1 base from V and 0 bases from J, with 7 bases between. Germline V CDR1 and CDR2: SGHRS, YFSETQ. The CDR3 runs 14 residues. The CDR3, as DNA: TGCGCCAGCAGCTTGCAGTCAGACCAAGAGACCCAGTACTTC. This translates into CASSLQSDQETQYF.

The rearrangement links TRBV2 to TRBJ2-1; 8 nucleotides line up with TRBD1. Trimming removed 0 bases from V and 3 bases from J; junction bases left unmatched: 4. CDR1 SNHLY and CDR2 FYNNEI come from the germline V gene. The CDR3 has 16 residues. CDR3 amino acids: CASSEAGQEIYNEQFF. The CDR3, as DNA: TGTGCCAGCAGTGAAGCGGGACAGGAGATCTACAATGAGCAGTTCTTC.

The chain employs TRBV18 and TRBJ1-5; D is possibly TRBD1 (5 bases). CDR1 and CDR2 (germline): KGHSH, LQKENI. There are 13 residues in the CDR3. V was trimmed by 6 bases and J by 3 bases, leaving 9 bases between them. The CDR3 protein is CASSQGANQPQHF. For the CDR3, the DNA is TGTGCCAGCTCCCAAGGGGCCAATCAGCCCCAGCATTTT.

V gene TRBV6-6 combines with J gene TRBJ2-2, with 11 bases aligning to TRBD2. This CDR3 is built from 16 residues. The germline V gene encodes CDR1 MNHNY and CDR2 SVGAGI (reference sequence). V was clipped by 4 bases and J by 5 bases; unmatched bases: 6. The CDR3 protein is CASSSSSGGTTGELFF. The DNA of the CDR3 is TGTGCCAGCAGTTCCTCTAGCGGGGGGACTACCGGGGAGCTGTTTTTT.

The rearrangement joins TRBV5-1 to TRBJ2-2; 9 nucleotides agree with TRBD2. The CDR3 runs to 17 residues. Germline assignment: CDR1 SGHRS and CDR2 YFSETQ. Losses at the gene ends were 6 bases for V and 6 bases for J; bases not matched to a gene: 15. The CDR3 region has the DNA TGCGCCAGCACTTCGTTTCGCGGGGGGGCCAACGCCGGGGAGCTGTTTTTT. Amino acid sequence: CASTSFRGGANAGELFF.

This clone was counted once. The CDR3 here is CASSFFDRGLTAGANVLTF. Here the CDR3 DNA reads TGTGCCAGCAGTTTTTTCGACAGGGGGCTCACGGCTGGGGCCAACGTCCTGACTTTC. The J gene is TRBJ2-6, the V gene TRBV27, with TRBD1 matching over 10 bases. Trimming cost V 3 bases and J 2 bases; bases outside gene matches: 10. Germline assignment: CDR1 MNHEY and CDR2 SMNVEV (reference sequence). CDR3 length equals 19 residues.